The 10 T cell receptor beta chains below all came from one sample that was sequenced in a study of CD8 T cells in Susac syndrome. With random hexamers, 0.5 to 1 ug RNA was reverse transcribed. TCRdb used MiXCR to reprocess the immunoSEQ multiplex PCR reads, holding one entry per CDR3 protein. Found here are around 160,000 distinct CDR3 sequences, just over 90% of them singletons; the top ten hold about 0.14%. The sample taken for sequencing was CD4+ T cells from PBMCs. The receptors derive from a human donor in good health.

The rearrangement uses TRBV20-1 and TRBJ2-3, with TRBD2 matching over 12 bases. Germline lookup yields CDR1 DFQATT and CDR2 SNEGSKA (reference sequence). The CDR3 is 13 residues long. Trimming cost V 6 bases and J 3 bases; bases outside gene matches: 1. The CDR3 is CSALAGGTDTQYF. The CDR3 DNA is TGCAGTGCCCTAGCGGGGGGGACAGATACGCAGTATTTT.

This CDR3 is CASSPYPGTSGVGRRQFF. CDR3 in DNA: TGCGCCAGCAGCCCGTACCCCGGGACTAGCGGTGTTGGACGACGGCAGTTCTTC. The chain employs TRBV4-1 and TRBJ2-1; 11 nucleotides match TRBD2. The CDR3 contains 18 residues. CDR1 MGHRA and CDR2 YSYEKL come from the germline V gene. After removal of 4 bases from V and 12 bases from J, the junction contained 20 bases not matched to a gene.

J is TRBJ2-7 and V is TRBV7-2, with D unresolved. V gave up 4 bases and J gave up 10 bases, with 14 bases separating them. Germline V gives CDR1 SGHTA, CDR2 FQGNSA. This CDR3 has 12 residues. In DNA, the CDR3 is TGTGCCAGCAGCTCCATCCGCCAGCCCCAGTACTTC. Protein: CASSSIRQPQYF.

The rearrangement joins TRBV5-1 to TRBJ1-2, with a weak D call TRBD1 (5 bases). The CDR3 has 14 amino acids. V was trimmed by 3 bases and J by 4 bases, leaving 13 bases between them. Germline V lookup: CDR1 SGHRS, CDR2 YFSETQ. The CDR3: CASSSGTDSYGYTF. The CDR3 bases are TGCGCCAGCAGCTCCGGGACGGATTCCTATGGCTACACCTTC.

This clonotype was recorded once. This chain connects TRBV29-1 to TRBJ2-5, with 12 bases identical to TRBD1. Germline lookup yields CDR1 SQVTM and CDR2 ANQGSEA. V shed 0 bases and J 4 bases; nucleotides not matched to a gene: 6. The CDR3 contains 16 residues. CDR3 region: CSVEDPGTGGRETQYF. In nucleotides, the CDR3 is TGCAGCGTTGAAGATCCTGGGACAGGGGGCCGAGAGACCCAGTACTTC.

The V gene is TRBV7-2, the J gene TRBJ2-6; weak D call: TRBD1 (7 bases). Trimming left V 5 bases short and J 1 base short, with 18 bases between. CDR3 size: 18 residues. CDR1 is SGHTA, CDR2 FQGNSA, per germline. The CDR3 sequence is CASSPRAGGQSGANVLTF. CDR3 sequence (DNA): TGTGCCAGCAGCCCCAGGGCAGGGGGGCAGTCTGGGGCCAACGTCCTGACTTTC.

The V and J genes are TRBV11-2 and TRBJ2-2; D remains ambiguous. Germline V gene sequence: CDR1 SGHAT, CDR2 FQNNGV. This CDR3 is 14 amino acids long. V dropped 2 bases and J dropped 5 bases, with 9 bases sitting between them. The CDR3 coding sequence is TGTGCCAGCAGCTTAAGGGTTCGAACCGGGGAGCTGTTTTTT. It translates to CASSLRVRTGELFF.

Only one count was recorded for this clonotype. The CDR3 loop is CSVAPTGPTEAFF. Here the CDR3 DNA reads TGCAGCGTCGCACCGACAGGGCCCACTGAAGCTTTCTTT. The chain combines TRBV29-1 with TRBJ1-1; 7 nucleotides agree with TRBD1. After removal of 6 bases from V and 4 bases from J, the junction contained 8 bases not matched to a gene. This CDR3 is 13 amino acids long. In germline, CDR1 is SQVTM, CDR2 ANQGSEA.

The chain is built from TRBV7-9 and TRBJ1-2; 8 bases line up with TRBD1. J lost 4 bases, V lost 8 bases, and 12 bases had no gene match. CDR3 length: 15 amino acids. Germline V CDR1 and CDR2: SEHNR, FQNEAQ (reference sequence). CDR3 protein: CASGPGGDRGYGYTF. The DNA of the CDR3 is TGTGCCAGCGGGCCGGGAGGTGACAGGGGCTATGGCTACACCTTC.

V and J are TRBV20-1 and TRBJ1-6; the D gene is possibly TRBD1 (5 bases). This CDR3 contains 14 residues. Germline V gene lookup returns CDR1 DFQATT and CDR2 SNEGSKA (reference sequence). Between the trimmed V and J ends, which lost 3 bases and 7 bases, there was a span of 13 bases. Here the CDR3 reads CSASMGGGNSPLHF. Written as DNA, the CDR3 is TGCAGTGCTAGCATGGGGGGTGGGAATTCACCCCTCCACTTT.